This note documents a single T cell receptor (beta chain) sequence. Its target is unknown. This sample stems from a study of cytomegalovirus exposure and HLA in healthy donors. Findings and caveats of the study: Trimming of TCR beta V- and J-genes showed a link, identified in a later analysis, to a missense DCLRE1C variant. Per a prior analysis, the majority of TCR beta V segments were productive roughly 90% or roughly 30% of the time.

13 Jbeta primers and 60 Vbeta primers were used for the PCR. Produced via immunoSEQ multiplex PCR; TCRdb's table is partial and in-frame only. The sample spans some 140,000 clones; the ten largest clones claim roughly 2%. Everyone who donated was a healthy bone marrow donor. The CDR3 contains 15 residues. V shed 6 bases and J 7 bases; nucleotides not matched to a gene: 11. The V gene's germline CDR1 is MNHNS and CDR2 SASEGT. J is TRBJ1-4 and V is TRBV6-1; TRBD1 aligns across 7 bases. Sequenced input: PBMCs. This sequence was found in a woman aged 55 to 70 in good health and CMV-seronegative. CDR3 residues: CASSDWTQGGEKLFF. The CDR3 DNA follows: TGTGCCAGCAGCGATTGGACTCAGGGGGGTGAAAAACTGTTTTTT.